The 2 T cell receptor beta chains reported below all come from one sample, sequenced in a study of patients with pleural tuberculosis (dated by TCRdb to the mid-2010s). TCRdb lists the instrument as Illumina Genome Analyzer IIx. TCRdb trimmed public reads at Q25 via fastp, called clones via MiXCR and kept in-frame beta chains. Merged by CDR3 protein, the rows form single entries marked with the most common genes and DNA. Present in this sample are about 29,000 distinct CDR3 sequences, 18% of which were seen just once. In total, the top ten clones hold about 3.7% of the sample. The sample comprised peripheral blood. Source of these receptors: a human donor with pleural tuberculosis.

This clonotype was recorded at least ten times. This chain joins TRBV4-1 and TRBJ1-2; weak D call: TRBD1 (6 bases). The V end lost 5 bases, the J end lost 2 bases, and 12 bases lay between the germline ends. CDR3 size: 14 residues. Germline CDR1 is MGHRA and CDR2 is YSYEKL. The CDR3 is CASSYGQMNYGYTF. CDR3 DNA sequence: TGCGCCAGCAGCTACGGACAGATGAACTATGGCTACACCTTC.

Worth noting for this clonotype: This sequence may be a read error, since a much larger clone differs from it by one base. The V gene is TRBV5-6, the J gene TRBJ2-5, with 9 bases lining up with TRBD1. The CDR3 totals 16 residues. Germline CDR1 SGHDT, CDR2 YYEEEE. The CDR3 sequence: CAISLAGTGFQETQYF. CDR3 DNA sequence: TGTGCCATCAGCTTGGCCGGGACAGGGTTTCAAGAGACCCAGTACTTC.